These 7 T cell receptor beta chains share one sample of origin, sequenced in a study of T cell responses to AZD1222 COVID-19 vaccine. Clones were sequenced by immunoSEQ multiplex PCR, and TCRdb holds only the in-frame ones, with some missing. Of some 130,000 clones listed, about 94% are singletons. Sequenced material: peripheral blood, taken on day 0 of AZD1222 vaccination. These receptors were taken from an adult in good health.

This clone was counted between two and nine times. The chain's CDR3 is CASSIDQAPVNQPQHF. In DNA, the CDR3 is TGTGCCAGTAGTATAGATCAAGCTCCAGTCAATCAGCCCCAGCATTTT. The chain couples TRBV19 to TRBJ1-5; no reliable D call. The V and J ends lost 0 bases and 3 bases respectively, with 12 bases between them. The CDR3 sequence is 16 residues long. Germline V gene lookup returns CDR1 LNHDA and CDR2 SQIVND (reference sequence).

The chain is built from TRBV27 and TRBJ2-2; D is perhaps TRBD2 (5 bases). V lost 4 bases, J lost 4 bases, and 13 bases lay in between. CDR3 length: 15 amino acids. Germline V gene lookup returns CDR1 MNHEY and CDR2 SMNVEV (reference sequence). CDR3 protein: CASSSIPEGTGELFF. The CDR3 DNA sequence: TGTGCCAGCAGTTCCATCCCTGAGGGCACCGGGGAGCTGTTTTTT.

The chain links TRBV13 to TRBJ1-6, with a tentative D call TRBD1 (5 bases). Germline V gene lookup returns CDR1 PRHDT and CDR2 FYEKMQ (reference sequence). The CDR3 runs 14 residues. V gave up 0 bases and J gave up 7 bases, with 7 bases separating them. CDR3 in DNA: TGTGCCAGCAGCTTAGGGGGGGGGAATTCACCCCTCCACTTT. It encodes CASSLGGGNSPLHF. The full variable domain, rest sourced from reference TRBV13 and TRBJ1-6, is AAGVIQSPRHLIKEKRETATLKCYPIPRHDTVYWYQQGPGQDPQFLISFYEKMQSDKGSIPDRFSAQQFSDYHSELNMSSLELGDSALYFCASSLGGGNSPLHFGNGTRLTVT.

The genes are TRBV5-4 and TRBJ1-3; tentatively, D is TRBD1 (6 bases). This CDR3 has 15 residues. V shed 2 bases and J shed 2 bases, with 11 bases lying between them. Germline V gene lookup returns CDR1 SGHNT and CDR2 YYREEE (reference sequence). The CDR3: CASSLGGGPGNTIYF. DNA of the CDR3: TGTGCCAGCAGCTTAGGGGGAGGGCCTGGAAACACCATATATTTT. Combining the CDR3 with reference TRBV5-4 and TRBJ1-3 gives the whole variable domain ETGVTQSPTHLIKTRGQQVTLRCSSQSGHNTVSWYQQALGQGPQFIFQYYREEENGRGNFPPRFSGLQFPNYSSELNVNALELDDSALYLCASSLGGGPGNTIYFGEGSWLTVV.

The chain links TRBV23-1 to TRBJ1-2; D possibly corresponds to TRBD1 (5 bases). TRBV23-1 is filed as an ORF, its function uncertain. Trimming pared 2 bases from V and 1 base from J, leaving 14 bases between. The CDR3 runs to 16 residues. The CDR3 DNA sequence: TGCGCCAGCAGTCAAAAAGGCAGGGACTTTAACTATGGCTACACCTTC. It yields the protein CASSQKGRDFNYGYTF.

This chain connects TRBV6-5 to TRBJ2-7; TRBD2 matches 10 bases. This CDR3 contains 15 residues. Trimming removed 2 bases from V and 1 base from J; junction bases left unmatched: 2. Germline values: CDR1 MNHEY, CDR2 SVGAGI. Here the CDR3 reads CASSYEAGGSYEQYF. The CDR3 coding sequence is TGTGCCAGCAGTTACGAAGCGGGGGGGTCCTACGAGCAGTACTTC.

CDR3 DNA: TGTGCCAGCAGAAGATACAGGGGGCTCGACTATGGCTACACCTTC. It yields the protein CASRRYRGLDYGYTF. This sequence joins TRBV5-4 and TRBJ1-2; 9 bases match TRBD1. Trimming cost V 5 bases and J 3 bases; bases outside gene matches: 8. The length of the CDR3 is 15 residues. The V gene's germline CDR1 is SGHNT and CDR2 YYREEE (reference sequence).